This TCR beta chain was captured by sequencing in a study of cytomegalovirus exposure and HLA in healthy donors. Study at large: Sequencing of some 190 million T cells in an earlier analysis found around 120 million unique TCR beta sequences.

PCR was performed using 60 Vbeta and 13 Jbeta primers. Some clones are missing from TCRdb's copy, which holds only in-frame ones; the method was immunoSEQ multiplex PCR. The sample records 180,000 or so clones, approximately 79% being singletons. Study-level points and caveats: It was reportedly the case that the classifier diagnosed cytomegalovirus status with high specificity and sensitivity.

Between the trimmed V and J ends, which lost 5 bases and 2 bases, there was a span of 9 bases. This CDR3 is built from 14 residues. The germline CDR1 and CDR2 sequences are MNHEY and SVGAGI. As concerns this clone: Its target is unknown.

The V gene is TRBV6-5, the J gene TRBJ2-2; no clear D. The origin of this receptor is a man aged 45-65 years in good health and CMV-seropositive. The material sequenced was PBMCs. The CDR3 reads CASSVGRNTGELFF. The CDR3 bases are TGTGCCAGCAGTGTGGGCCGTAACACCGGGGAGCTGTTTTTT.